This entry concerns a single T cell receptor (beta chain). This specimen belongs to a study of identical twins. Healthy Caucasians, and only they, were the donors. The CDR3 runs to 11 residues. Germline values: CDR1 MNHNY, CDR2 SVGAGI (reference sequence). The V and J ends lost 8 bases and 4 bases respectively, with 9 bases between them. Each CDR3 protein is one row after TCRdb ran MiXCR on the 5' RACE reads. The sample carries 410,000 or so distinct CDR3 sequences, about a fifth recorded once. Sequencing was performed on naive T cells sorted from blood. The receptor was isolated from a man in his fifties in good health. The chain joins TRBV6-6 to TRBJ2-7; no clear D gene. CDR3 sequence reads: CASPRAYEQYF. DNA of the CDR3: TGTGCCAGCCCCCGAGCTTACGAGCAGTACTTC.